This T cell receptor beta chain emerged from a study of T cell changes during pregnancy in multiple sclerosis. CDR1 LNHDA and CDR2 SQIVND come from the germline V gene (reference sequence). V lost 5 bases, J lost 5 bases, and 13 bases lay in between. The CDR3 is 14 residues long. Measured with immunoSEQ multiplex PCR; TCRdb has only the in-frame clones, and not every one. The top ten clones hold about 0.24% of a sample with tens of thousands of clones, roughly 91% of them seen once. Sequenced material: CD4+ T cells from peripheral blood mononuclear cells, taken in the second trimester of pregnancy. The V gene is TRBV19, the J gene TRBJ1-5; perhaps TRBD1 as D (6 bases). This clonotype was sampled from a female donor with multiple sclerosis, enrolled in a pregnancy study. The CDR3 DNA reads as TGTGCCAGTAGTCCACAGGGAATAGATCAGCCCCAGCATTTT. Translating gives CASSPQGIDQPQHF.